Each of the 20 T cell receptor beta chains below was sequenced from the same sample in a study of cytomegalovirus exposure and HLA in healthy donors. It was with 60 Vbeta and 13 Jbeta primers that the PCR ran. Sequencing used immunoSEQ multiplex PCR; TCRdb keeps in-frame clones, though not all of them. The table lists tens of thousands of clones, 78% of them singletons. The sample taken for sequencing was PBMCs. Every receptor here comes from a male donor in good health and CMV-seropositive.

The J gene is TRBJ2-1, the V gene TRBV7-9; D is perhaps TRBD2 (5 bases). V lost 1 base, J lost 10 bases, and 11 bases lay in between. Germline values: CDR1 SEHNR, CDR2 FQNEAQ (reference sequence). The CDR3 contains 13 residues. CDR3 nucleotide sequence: TGTGCCAGCAGCTTAGTCCCTCAGCGGGAGCAGTTCTTC. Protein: CASSLVPQREQFF.

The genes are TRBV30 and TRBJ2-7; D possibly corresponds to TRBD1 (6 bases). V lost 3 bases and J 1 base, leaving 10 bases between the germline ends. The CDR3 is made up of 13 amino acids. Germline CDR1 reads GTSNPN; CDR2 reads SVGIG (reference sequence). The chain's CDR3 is CAWRDSLSYEQYF. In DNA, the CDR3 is TGTGCCTGGAGGGACAGCCTTTCCTACGAGCAGTACTTC.

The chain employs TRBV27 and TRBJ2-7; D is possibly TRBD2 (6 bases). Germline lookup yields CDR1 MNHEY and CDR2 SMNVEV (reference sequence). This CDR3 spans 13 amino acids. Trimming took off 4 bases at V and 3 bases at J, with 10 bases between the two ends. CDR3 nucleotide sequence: TGTGCCAGCAGTTCGGGACTTCACTACGAGCAGTACTTC. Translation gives CASSSGLHYEQYF.

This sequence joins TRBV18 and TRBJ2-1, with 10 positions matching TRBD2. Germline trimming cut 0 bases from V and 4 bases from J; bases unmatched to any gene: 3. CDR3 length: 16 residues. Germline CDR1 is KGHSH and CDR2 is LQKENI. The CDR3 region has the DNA TGTGCCAGCTCACCACCGGGGACTAGCGATTACAATGAGCAGTTCTTC. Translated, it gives CASSPPGTSDYNEQFF.

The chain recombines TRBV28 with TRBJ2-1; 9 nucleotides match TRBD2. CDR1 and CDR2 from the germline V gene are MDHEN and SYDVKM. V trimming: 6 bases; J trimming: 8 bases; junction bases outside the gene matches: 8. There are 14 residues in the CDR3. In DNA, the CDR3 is TGTGCCAGCAGGGCGGGAGGGACTAGGCATGAGCAGTTCTTC. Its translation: CASRAGGTRHEQFF.

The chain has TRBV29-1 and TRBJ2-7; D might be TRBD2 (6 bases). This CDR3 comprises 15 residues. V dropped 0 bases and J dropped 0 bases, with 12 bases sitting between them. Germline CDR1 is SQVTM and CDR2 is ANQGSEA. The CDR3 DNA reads TGCAGCGTTGAAGACGGGGTGGGGGGCTCCTACGAGCAGTACTTC. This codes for CSVEDGVGGSYEQYF.

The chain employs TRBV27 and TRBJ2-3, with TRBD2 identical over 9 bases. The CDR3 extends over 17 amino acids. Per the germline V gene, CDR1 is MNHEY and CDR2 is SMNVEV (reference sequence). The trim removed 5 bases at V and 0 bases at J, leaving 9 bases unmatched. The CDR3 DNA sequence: TGTGCCAGCAGTGTTAGCGGGGGAATCTATAGCACAGATACGCAGTATTTT. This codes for CASSVSGGIYSTDTQYF.

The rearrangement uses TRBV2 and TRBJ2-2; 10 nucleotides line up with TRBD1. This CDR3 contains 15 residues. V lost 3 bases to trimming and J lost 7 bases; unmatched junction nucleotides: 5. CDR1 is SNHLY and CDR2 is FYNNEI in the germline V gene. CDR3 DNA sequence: TGTGCCAGCAGTGAGAGGGGACAGGGGTTCGGGGAGCTGTTTTTT. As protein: CASSERGQGFGELFF.

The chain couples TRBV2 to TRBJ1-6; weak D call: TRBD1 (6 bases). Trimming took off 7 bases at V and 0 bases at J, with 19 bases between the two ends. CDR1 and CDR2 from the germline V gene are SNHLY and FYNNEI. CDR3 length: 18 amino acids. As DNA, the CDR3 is TGTGCCAGCACTAGGTCTTTACAGGGAAGCTCCTATAATTCACCCCTCCACTTT. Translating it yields CASTRSLQGSSYNSPLHF.

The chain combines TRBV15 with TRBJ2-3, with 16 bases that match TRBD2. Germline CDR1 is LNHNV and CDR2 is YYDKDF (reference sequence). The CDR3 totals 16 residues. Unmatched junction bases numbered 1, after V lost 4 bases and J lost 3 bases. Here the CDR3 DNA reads TGTGCCACCAGCATGGGACTAGCGGGGGGGACAGATACGCAGTATTTT. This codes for CATSMGLAGGTDTQYF.

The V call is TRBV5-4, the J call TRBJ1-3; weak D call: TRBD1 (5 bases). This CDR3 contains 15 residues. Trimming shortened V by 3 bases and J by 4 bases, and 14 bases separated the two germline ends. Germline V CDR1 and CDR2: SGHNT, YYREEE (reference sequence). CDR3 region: CASSWGSGAGNTIYF. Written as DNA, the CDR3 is TGTGCCAGCAGCTGGGGCTCGGGAGCCGGAAACACCATATATTTT. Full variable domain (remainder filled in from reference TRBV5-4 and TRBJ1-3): ETGVTQSPTHLIKTRGQQVTLRCSSQSGHNTVSWYQQALGQGPQFIFQYYREEENGRGNFPPRFSGLQFPNYSSELNVNALELDDSALYLCASSWGSGAGNTIYFGEGSWLTVV.

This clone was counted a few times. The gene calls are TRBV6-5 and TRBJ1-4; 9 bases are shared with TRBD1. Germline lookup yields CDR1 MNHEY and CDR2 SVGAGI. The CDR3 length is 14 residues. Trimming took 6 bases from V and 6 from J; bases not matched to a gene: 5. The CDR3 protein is CASRAQGADEKLFF. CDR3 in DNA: TGTGCCAGCAGAGCACAGGGGGCCGATGAAAAACTGTTTTTT.

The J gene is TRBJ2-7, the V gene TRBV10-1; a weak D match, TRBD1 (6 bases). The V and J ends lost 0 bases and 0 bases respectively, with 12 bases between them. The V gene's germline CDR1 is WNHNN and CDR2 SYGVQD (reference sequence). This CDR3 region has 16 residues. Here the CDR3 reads CASSESPRGTSYEQYF. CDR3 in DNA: TGCGCCAGCAGTGAGTCGCCCAGGGGTACCTCCTACGAGCAGTACTTC.

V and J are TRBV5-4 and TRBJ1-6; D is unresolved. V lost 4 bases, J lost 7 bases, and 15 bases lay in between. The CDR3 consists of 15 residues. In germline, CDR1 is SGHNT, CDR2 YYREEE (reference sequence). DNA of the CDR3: TGTGCCAGCAGCCCACCCGGAGGATTGAATTCACCCCTCCACTTT. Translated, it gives CASSPPGGLNSPLHF. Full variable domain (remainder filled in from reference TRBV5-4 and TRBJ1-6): ETGVTQSPTHLIKTRGQQVTLRCSSQSGHNTVSWYQQALGQGPQFIFQYYREEENGRGNFPPRFSGLQFPNYSSELNVNALELDDSALYLCASSPPGGLNSPLHFGNGTRLTVT.

The CDR3 DNA is TGTGCCAGCTCACCACAACAGGGGGCTAGCACAGATACGCAGTATTTT. Amino acids: CASSPQQGASTDTQYF. The V call is TRBV18, the J call TRBJ2-3, with 9 positions matching TRBD1. Germline CDR1 and CDR2: KGHSH and LQKENI. The CDR3 has 16 residues. V trimming: 1 base; J trimming: 0 bases; junction bases outside the gene matches: 2.

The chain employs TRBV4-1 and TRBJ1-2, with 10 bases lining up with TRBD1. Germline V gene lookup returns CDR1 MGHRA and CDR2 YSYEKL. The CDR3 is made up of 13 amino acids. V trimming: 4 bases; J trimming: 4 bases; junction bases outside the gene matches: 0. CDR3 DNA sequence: TGCGCCAGCAGCCGGACAGGGGGCTATGGCTACACCTTC. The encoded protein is CASSRTGGYGYTF.

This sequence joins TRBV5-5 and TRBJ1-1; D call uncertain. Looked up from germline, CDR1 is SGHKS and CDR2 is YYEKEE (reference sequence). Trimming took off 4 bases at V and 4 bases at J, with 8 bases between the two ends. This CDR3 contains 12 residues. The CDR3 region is CASSSGPTEAFF. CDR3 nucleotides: TGTGCCAGCAGCAGTGGGCCCACTGAAGCTTTCTTT.

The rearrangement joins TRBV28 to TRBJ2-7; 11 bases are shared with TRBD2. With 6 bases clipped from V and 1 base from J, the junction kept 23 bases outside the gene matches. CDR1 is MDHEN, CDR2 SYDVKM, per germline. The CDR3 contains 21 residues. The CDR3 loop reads CASRSPGRILAGDSISYEQYF. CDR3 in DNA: TGTGCCAGCAGAAGCCCCGGCAGGATACTAGCGGGGGACTCTATATCCTACGAGCAGTACTTC.

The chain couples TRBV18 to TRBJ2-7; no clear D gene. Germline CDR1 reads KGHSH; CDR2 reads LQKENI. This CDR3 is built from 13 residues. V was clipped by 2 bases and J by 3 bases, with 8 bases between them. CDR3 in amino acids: CASSPVGSYEQYF. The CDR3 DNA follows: TGTGCCAGCTCACCAGTGGGCAGCTACGAGCAGTACTTC.

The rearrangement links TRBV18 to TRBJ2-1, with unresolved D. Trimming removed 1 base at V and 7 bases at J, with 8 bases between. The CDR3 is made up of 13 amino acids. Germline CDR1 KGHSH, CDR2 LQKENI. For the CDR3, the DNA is TGTGCCAGCTCACCACGTTCCGGGAATGAGCAGTTCTTC. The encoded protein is CASSPRSGNEQFF.